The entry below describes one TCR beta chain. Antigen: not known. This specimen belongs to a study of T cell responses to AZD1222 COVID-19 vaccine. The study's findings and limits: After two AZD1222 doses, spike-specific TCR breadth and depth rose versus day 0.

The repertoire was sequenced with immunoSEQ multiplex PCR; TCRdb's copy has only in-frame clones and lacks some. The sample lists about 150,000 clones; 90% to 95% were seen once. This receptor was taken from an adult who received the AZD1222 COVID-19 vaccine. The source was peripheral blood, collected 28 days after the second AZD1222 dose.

DNA of the CDR3: TGTGCCAGCAGCCGGGGGGAGCAAGAGACCCAGTACTTC. This encodes CASSRGEQETQYF. The chain joins TRBV7-2 to TRBJ2-5, with 7 bases lining up with TRBD2. This CDR3 comprises 13 residues. Germline V gene lookup returns CDR1 SGHTA and CDR2 FQGNSA. Germline trimming cut 5 bases from V and 2 bases from J; bases unmatched to any gene: 2.